The 5 T cell receptor beta chains below were found in one sample sequenced in a study of vaccination and CD4 T cells after COVID-19. Scientists ran DNA taken from cultured CD4+ T cells through the Oncomine TCR Beta short-read assay for sequencing. Via MiXCR, TCRdb re-called the PCR reads, giving one row per CDR3 protein. The profile shows about 5,600 distinct CDR3 sequences, roughly 50% of them singletons. The sample's treatment: approximately 9-day PBMC culture with coronavirus spike peptide pools or control peptides (ViraFEST assay). No antigens are known for them. Sequenced: CD4+ T cells from blood, cultured in vitro. The receptors were sampled from a human donor who had recovered from COVID-19.

This chain links TRBV12-3 or TRBV12-4 with TRBJ1-1; the D gene is possibly TRBD1 (6 bases). Trimming removed 2 bases at V and 0 bases at J, with 13 bases between. This CDR3 is built from 16 residues. The CDR3 bases are TGTGCCAGCAGTTTATGGTCAGGGGCCATGAACACTGAAGCTTTCTTT. Encoded protein: CASSLWSGAMNTEAFF.

The genes are TRBV7-9 and TRBJ2-3; D not certain. CDR3 length equals 14 residues. Trimming removed 5 bases from V and 4 bases from J, with 13 bases in between. The germline CDR1 and CDR2 sequences are SEHNR and FQNEAQ (reference sequence). The CDR3 region has the DNA TGTGCCAGCAGCCCGAACCTACGCGCAGATACGCAGTATTTT. Protein sequence: CASSPNLRADTQYF.

This clonotype is medium-sized (0.01 to 0.1%). The chain couples TRBV7-6 to TRBJ2-7; TRBD2 matches 11 bases. After removal of 4 bases from V and 2 bases from J, the junction contained 4 bases not matched to a gene. The CDR3 runs to 15 residues. The germline V gene encodes CDR1 SGHVS and CDR2 FNYEAQ. Written as DNA, the CDR3 is TGTGCCAGCAGCTCCCAGACTAGCGGGGCCTACGAGCAGTACTTC. Translation: CASSSQTSGAYEQYF.

The J gene is TRBJ2-7, the V gene TRBV20-1, with TRBD1 matching over 8 bases. CDR3 size: 13 residues. Unmatched junction bases numbered 3, after V lost 5 bases and J lost 0 bases. Per germline, CDR1 DFQATT and CDR2 SNEGSKA (reference sequence). CDR3 in DNA: TGCAGTGCTTGGACAGGGACCTCCTACGAGCAGTACTTC. Translation gives CSAWTGTSYEQYF.

CDR3 coding DNA: TGCGCCAGCAGCTTACTTGACGGCGGGAGCAATCAGCCCCAGCATTTT. Translation gives CASSLLDGGSNQPQHF. This chain uses TRBV5-1 with TRBJ1-5; D unresolved. Trimming left V 2 bases short and J 1 base short, with 13 bases between. Germline values: CDR1 SGHRS, CDR2 YFSETQ. This CDR3 comprises 16 residues.